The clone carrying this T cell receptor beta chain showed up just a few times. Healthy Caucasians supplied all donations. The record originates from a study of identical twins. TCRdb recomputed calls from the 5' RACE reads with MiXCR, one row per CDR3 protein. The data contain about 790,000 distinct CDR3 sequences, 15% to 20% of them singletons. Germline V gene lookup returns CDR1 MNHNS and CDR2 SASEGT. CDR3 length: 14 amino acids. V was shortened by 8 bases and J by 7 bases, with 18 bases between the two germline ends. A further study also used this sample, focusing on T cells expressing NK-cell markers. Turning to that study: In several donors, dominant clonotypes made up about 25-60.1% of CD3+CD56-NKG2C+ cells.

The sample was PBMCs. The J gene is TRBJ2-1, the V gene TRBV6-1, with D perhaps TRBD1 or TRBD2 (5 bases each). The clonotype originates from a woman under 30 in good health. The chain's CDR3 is CASSWDPLRNEQFF. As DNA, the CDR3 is TGTGCCAGCTCCTGGGACCCTCTAAGGAATGAGCAGTTCTTC.